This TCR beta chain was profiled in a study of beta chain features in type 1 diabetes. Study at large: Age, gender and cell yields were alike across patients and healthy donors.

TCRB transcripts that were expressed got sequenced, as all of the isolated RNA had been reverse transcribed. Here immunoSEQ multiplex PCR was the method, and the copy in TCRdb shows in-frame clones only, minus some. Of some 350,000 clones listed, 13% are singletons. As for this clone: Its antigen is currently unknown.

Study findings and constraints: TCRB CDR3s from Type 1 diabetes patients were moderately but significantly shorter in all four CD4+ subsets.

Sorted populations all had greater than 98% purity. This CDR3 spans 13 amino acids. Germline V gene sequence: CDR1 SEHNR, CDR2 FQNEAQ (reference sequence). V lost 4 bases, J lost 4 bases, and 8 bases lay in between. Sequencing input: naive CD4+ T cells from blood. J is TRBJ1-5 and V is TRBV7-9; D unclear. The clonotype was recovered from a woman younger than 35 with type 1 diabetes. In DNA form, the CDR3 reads TGTGCCAGCAGCTCCACAGCTAATCAGCCCCAGCATTTT. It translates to CASSSTANQPQHF.